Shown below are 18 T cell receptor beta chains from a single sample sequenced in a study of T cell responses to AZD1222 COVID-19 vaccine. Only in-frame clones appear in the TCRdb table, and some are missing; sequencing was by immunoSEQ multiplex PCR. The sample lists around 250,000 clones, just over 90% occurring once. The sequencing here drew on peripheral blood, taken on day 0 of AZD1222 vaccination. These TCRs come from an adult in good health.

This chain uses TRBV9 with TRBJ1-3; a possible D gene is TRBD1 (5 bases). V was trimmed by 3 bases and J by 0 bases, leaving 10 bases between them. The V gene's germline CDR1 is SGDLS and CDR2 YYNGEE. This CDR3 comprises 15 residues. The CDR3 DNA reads TGTGCCAGCAGCGGGGGACGGCTCTCTGGAAACACCATATATTTT. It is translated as CASSGGRLSGNTIYF.

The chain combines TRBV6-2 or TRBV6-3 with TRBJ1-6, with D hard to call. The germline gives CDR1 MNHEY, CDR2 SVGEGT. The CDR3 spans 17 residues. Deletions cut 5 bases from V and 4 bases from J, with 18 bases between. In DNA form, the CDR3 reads TGTGCCAGCAGTCCCTTTGGTGGTGGCGATTATAATTCACCCCTCCACTTT. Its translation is CASSPFGGGDYNSPLHF.

CDR3 loop: CASSHQGGTEAFF. CDR3 nucleotides: TGTGCCAGTAGTCATCAGGGGGGCACTGAAGCTTTCTTT. V and J are TRBV19 and TRBJ1-1; 7 nucleotides line up with TRBD1. V gave up 5 bases and J gave up 4 bases; unmatched junction bases: 4. This CDR3 contains 13 residues. Germline V CDR1 and CDR2: LNHDA, SQIVND (reference sequence).

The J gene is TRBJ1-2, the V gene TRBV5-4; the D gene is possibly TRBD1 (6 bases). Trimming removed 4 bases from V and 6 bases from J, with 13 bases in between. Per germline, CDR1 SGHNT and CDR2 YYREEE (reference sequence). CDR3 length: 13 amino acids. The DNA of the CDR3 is TGTGCCAGCAGCCCGGGACACCTCGATGGCTACACCTTC. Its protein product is CASSPGHLDGYTF. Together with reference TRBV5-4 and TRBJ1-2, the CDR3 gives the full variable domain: ETGVTQSPTHLIKTRGQQVTLRCSSQSGHNTVSWYQQALGQGPQFIFQYYREEENGRGNFPPRFSGLQFPNYSSELNVNALELDDSALYLCASSPGHLDGYTFGSGTRLTVV.

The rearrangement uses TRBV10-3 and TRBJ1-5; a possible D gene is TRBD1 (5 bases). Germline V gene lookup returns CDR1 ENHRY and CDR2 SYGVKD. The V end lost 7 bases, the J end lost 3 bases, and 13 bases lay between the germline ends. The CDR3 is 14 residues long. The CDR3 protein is CAINQGGNNQPQHF. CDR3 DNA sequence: TGTGCCATCAACCAGGGAGGAAACAATCAGCCCCAGCATTTT.

Here the CDR3 reads CASSPYPSPGRTSHGTKFYEQYF. CDR3 nucleotide sequence: TGTGCCAGCAGCCCTTACCCTAGTCCAGGACGCACCTCACACGGGACAAAGTTCTACGAGCAGTACTTC. This rearrangement joins TRBV3-1 (or the pseudogene TRBV3-2) to TRBJ2-7; D is perhaps TRBD1 (6 bases). V lost 4 bases and J lost 3, with 40 bases in between. CDR1 and CDR2 (germline): LGHDT, YNNKEL (reference sequence). The CDR3 covers 23 residues.

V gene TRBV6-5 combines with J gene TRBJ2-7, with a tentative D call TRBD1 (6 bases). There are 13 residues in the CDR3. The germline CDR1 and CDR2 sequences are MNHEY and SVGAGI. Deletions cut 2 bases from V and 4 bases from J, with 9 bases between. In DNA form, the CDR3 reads TGTGCCAGCAGTTACCTAACAGGGTACGAGCAGTACTTC. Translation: CASSYLTGYEQYF.

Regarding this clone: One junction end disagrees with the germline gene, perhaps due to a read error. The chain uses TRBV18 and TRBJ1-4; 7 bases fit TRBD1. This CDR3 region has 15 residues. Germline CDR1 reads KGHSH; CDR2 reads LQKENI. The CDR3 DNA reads TGTGCCAGCTCCCCACGAAGGGGGCAAAATGAAAAACTGTTTTTT. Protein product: CASSPRRGQNEKLFF. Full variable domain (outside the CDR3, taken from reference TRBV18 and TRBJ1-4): NAGVMQNPRHLVRRRGQEARLRCSPMKGHSHVYWYRQLPEEGLKFMVYLQKENIIDESGMPKERFSAEFPKEGPSILRIQQVVRGDSAAYFCASSPRRGQNEKLFFGSGTQLSVL.

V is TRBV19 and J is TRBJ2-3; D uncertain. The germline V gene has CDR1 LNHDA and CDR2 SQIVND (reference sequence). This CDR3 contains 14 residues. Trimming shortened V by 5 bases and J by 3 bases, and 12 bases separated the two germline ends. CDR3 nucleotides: TGTGCCAGTAGTTCCTTACTGGGGACAGATACGCAGTATTTT. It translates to CASSSLLGTDTQYF.

CDR3 protein: CASSYSPGVGQPQHF. The CDR3 coding sequence is TGTGCCAGCAGTTACTCTCCGGGGGTTGGGCAGCCCCAGCATTTT. This chain links TRBV6-5 with TRBJ1-5; a possible D gene is TRBD1 (5 bases). Germline V gene sequence: CDR1 MNHEY, CDR2 SVGAGI. Trimming left V 0 bases short and J 7 bases short, with 13 bases between. This CDR3 contains 15 residues.

DNA of the CDR3: TGTGCCAGTAGCCGGGTGGGAGTCAGTACAGATACGCAGTATTTT. The encoded protein is CASSRVGVSTDTQYF. The V gene is TRBV19, the J gene TRBJ2-3; a weak D match, TRBD2 (5 bases). Trimming pared 6 bases from V and 3 bases from J, leaving 16 bases between. Germline values: CDR1 LNHDA, CDR2 SQIVND (reference sequence). The length of the CDR3 is 15 residues.

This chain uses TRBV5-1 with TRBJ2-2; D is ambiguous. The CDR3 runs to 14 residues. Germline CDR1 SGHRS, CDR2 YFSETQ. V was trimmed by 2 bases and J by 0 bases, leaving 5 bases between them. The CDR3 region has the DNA TGCGCCAGCAGCTTTGGTTCGAACACCGGGGAGCTGTTTTTT. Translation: CASSFGSNTGELFF.

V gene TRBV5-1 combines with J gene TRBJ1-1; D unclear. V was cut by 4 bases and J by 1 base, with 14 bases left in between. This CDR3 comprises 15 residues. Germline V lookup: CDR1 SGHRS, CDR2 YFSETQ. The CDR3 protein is CASSPQTAPNTEAFF. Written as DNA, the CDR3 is TGCGCCAGCAGCCCACAGACGGCTCCGAACACTGAAGCTTTCTTT. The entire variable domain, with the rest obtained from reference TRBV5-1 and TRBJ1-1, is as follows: KAGVTQTPRYLIKTRGQQVTLSCSPISGHRSVSWYQQTPGQGLQFLFEYFSETQRNKGNFPGRFSGRQFSNSRSEMNVSTLELGDSALYLCASSPQTAPNTEAFFGQGTRLTVV.

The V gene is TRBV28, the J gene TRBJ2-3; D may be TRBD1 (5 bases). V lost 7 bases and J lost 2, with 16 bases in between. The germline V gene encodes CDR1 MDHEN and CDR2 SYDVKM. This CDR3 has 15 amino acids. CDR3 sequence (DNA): TGTGCCAGCAAAGGGGTAACTGTCCTCACAGATACGCAGTATTTT. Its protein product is CASKGVTVLTDTQYF. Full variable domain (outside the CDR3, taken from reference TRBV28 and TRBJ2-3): DVKVTQSSRYLVKRTGEKVFLECVQDMDHENMFWYRQDPGLGLRLIYFSYDVKMKEKGDIPEGYSVSREKKERFSLILESASTNQTSMYLCASKGVTVLTDTQYFGPGTRLTVL.

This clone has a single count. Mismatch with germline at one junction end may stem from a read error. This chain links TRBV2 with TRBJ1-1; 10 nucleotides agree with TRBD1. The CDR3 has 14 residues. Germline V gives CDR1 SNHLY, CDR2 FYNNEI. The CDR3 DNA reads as TGTGCCAGCAGTGAGCTGGCGGGACAGGGGAAATCGGGGTTT. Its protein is CASSELAGQGKSGF. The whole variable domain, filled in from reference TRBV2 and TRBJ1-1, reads EPEVTQTPSHQVTQMGQEVILRCVPISNHLYFYWYRQILGQKVEFLVSFYNNEISEKSEIFDDQFSVERPDGSNFTLKIRSTKLEDSAMYFCASSELAGQGKSGFGQGTRLTVV.

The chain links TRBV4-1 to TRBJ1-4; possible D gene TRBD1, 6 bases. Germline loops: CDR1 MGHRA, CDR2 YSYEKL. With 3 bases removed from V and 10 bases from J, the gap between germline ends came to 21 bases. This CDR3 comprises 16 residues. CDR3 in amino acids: CASSQGAQGRDGKLFF. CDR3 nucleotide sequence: TGCGCCAGCAGCCAGGGGGCACAGGGTAGAGACGGAAAACTGTTTTTT.

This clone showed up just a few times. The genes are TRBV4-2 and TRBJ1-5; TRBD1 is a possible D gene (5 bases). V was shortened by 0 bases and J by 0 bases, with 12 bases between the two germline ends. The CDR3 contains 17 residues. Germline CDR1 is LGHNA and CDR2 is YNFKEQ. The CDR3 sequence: CASSQDLEGSSNQPQHF. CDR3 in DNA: TGTGCCAGCAGCCAAGATCTGGAGGGGAGTAGCAATCAGCCCCAGCATTTT.

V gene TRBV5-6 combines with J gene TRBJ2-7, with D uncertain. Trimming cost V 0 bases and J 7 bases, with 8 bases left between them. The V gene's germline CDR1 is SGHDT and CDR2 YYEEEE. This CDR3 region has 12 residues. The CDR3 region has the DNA TGTGCCAGCAGCTTGGGGGCTTTGGAGCAGTACTTC. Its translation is CASSLGALEQYF.